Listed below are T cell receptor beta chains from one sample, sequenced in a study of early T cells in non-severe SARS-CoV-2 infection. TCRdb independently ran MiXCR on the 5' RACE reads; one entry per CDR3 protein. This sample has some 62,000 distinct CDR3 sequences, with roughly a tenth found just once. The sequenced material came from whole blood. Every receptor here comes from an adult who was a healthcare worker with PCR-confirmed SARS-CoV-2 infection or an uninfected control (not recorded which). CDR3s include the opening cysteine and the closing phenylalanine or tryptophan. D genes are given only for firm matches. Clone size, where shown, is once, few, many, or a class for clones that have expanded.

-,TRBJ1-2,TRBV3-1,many,CASSPNTGHNYGYTF,TGTGCCAGCAGCCCAAATACAGGGCATAACTATGGCTACACCTTC
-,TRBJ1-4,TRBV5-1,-,CASSSAQGTTNEKLFF,TGCGCCAGCAGCTCGGCCCAAGGGACAACTAATGAAAAACTGTTTTTT
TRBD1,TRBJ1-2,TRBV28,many,CASSLVLGQGDYGYTF,TGTGCCAGCAGTTTAGTCCTTGGACAGGGGGATTATGGCTACACCTTC
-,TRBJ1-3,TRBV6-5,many,CASSYTGSHSGNTIYF,TGTGCCAGCAGTTATACAGGATCTCACTCTGGAAACACCATATATTTT
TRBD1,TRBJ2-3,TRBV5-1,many,CASSPWDSLSTDTQYF,TGCGCCAGCAGCCCGTGGGACAGTCTCAGCACAGATACGCAGTATTTT
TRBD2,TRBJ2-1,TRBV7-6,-,CASSLASGGAVDEQFF,TGTGCCAGCAGCTTAGCTAGCGGGGGGGCCGTCGATGAGCAGTTCTTC
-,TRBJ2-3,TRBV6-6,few,CASRLSGGGSDTQYF,TGTGCCAGCAGGCTTAGCGGCGGAGGCTCAGATACGCAGTATTTT
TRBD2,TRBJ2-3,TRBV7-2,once,CASSLGVELAGRVTQYF,TGTGCCAGCAGCTTAGGAGTAGAGCTAGCGGGGAGGGTTACGCAGTATTTT
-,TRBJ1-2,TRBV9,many,CASGTYGYTF,TGTGCCAGCGGGACCTATGGCTACACCTTC
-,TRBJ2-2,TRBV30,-,CAWTRSGELFF,TGTGCCTGGACGAGGTCCGGGGAGCTGTTTTTT
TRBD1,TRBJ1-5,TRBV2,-,CASHGQGRNQPQHF,TGTGCCAGCCACGGACAGGGGCGCAATCAGCCCCAGCATTTT
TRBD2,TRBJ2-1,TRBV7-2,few,CASSLGFSGGFYNEQFF,TGTGCCAGCAGCTTAGGGTTTAGCGGGGGATTCTACAATGAGCAGTTCTTC
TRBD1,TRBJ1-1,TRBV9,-,CASSNRGWGTEAFF,TGTGCCAGCAGCAACAGGGGTTGGGGAACTGAAGCTTTCTTT
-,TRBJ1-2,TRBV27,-,CASSLLGDGYTF,TGTGCCAGCAGTTTACTGGGTGATGGCTACACCTTC
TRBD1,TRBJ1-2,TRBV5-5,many,CASSPHVGTGGSRYTF,TGTGCCAGCAGCCCGCACGTCGGGACAGGGGGCTCCCGCTACACCTTC
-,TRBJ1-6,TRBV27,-,CASSLKPTGSSYNSPLHF,TGTGCCAGCAGTTTAAAACCGACAGGCAGCTCCTATAATTCACCCCTCCACTTT
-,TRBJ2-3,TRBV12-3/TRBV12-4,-,CASSKSETADTQYF,TGTGCCAGCAGCAAATCAGAAACGGCAGATACGCAGTATTTT
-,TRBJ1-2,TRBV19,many,CASSTGGGSYGYTF,TGTGCCAGTAGTACAGGAGGCGGCAGCTATGGCTACACCTTC
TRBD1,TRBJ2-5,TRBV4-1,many,CASSQSFPGQGELKTQYF,TGCGCCAGCAGCCAATCTTTCCCAGGACAGGGGGAATTGAAGACCCAGTACTTC
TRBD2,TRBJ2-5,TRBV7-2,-,CASSLVRWRSSGEQETQYF,TGTGCCAGCAGCTTAGTGCGGTGGAGGTCTAGCGGGGAGCAAGAGACCCAGTACTTC
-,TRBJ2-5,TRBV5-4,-,CASSVGAAAQYF,TGTGCCAGCAGCGTTGGAGCCGCGGCGCAGTACTTC
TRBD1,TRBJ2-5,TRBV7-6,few,CASSPDRDRGPGTQYF,TGTGCCAGCAGCCCCGACCGGGACAGGGGGCCGGGGACCCAGTACTTC
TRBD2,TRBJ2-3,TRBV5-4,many,CASSLSWRGGLADTQYF,TGTGCCAGCAGCTTGTCCTGGCGGGGGGGCCTGGCAGATACGCAGTATTTT
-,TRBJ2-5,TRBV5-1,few,CASSGTGQPGRQTQYF,TGCGCCAGCAGCGGAACAGGGCAGCCTGGGAGGCAGACCCAGTACTTC
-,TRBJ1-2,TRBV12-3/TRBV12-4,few,CASSPTLPSGGSNYGYTF,TGTGCCAGCAGCCCAACCCTCCCGTCGGGGGGATCTAACTATGGCTACACCTTC
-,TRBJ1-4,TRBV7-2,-,CASSLSTWGEKLFF,TGTGCCAGCAGCTTAAGTACATGGGGTGAAAAACTGTTTTTT
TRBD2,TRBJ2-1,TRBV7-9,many,CASSRHLSSGDGGINEQFF,TGTGCCAGCAGCCGTCACCTGTCTAGCGGGGACGGGGGGATCAATGAGCAGTTCTTC
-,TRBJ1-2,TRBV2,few,CASSEGGIFLSNYGYTF,TGTGCCAGCAGTGAGGGGGGGATATTCCTCAGTAACTATGGCTACACCTTC
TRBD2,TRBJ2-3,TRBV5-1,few,CASSAGLAEGYF,TGCGCCAGCAGCGCCGGACTAGCGGAGGGGTATTTT
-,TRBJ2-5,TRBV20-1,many,CSAGPHQETQYF,TGCAGTGCCGGACCCCACCAAGAGACCCAGTACTTC
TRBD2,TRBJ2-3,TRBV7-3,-,CASSSGLGKDTQYF,TGTGCCAGCAGCTCTGGACTAGGCAAAGATACGCAGTATTTT
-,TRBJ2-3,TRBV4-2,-,CASSQDRGAPSDTQYF,TGTGCCAGCAGCCAAGACAGGGGGGCGCCATCAGATACGCAGTATTTT
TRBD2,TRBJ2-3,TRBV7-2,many,CASSLKLAGGHTDTQYF,TGTGCCAGCAGCTTAAAGCTAGCGGGGGGCCACACAGATACGCAGTATTTT
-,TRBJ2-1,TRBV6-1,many,CASRGSTYNEQFF,TGTGCCAGCAGGGGTAGCACCTACAATGAGCAGTTCTTC
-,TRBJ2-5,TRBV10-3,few,CAISPGVGETQYF,TGTGCCATCAGCCCGGGGGTCGGGGAGACCCAGTACTTC
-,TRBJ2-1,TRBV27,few,CASSFRRSYNEQFF,TGTGCCAGCAGTTTCAGGCGGAGCTACAATGAGCAGTTCTTC
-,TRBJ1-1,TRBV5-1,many,CASSLGGRTLNTEAFF,TGCGCCAGCAGCTTGGGGGGGAGGACCTTGAACACTGAAGCTTTCTTT
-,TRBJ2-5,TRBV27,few,CASRDRIETQYF,TGTGCCAGCAGAGACAGGATAGAGACCCAGTACTTC
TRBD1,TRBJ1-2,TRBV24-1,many,CATSDPDGQGYYGYTF,TGTGCCACCAGTGACCCTGATGGACAGGGTTACTATGGCTACACCTTC
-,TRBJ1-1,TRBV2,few,CASRGGQMNTEAFF,TGTGCCAGCCGGGGAGGCCAGATGAACACTGAAGCTTTCTTT
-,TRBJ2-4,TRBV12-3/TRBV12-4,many,CASSNPKNIQYF,TGTGCCAGCAGTAACCCCAAAAACATTCAGTACTTC
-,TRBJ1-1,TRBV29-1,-,CSVDSPNTEAFF,TGCAGCGTTGACAGTCCGAACACTGAAGCTTTCTTT
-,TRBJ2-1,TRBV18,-,CASSPLRTPNEQFF,TGTGCCAGCTCACCATTAAGGACCCCCAATGAGCAGTTCTTC
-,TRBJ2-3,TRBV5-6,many,CASSLNRADTQYF,TGTGCCAGCAGCTTGAACAGGGCCGATACGCAGTATTTT
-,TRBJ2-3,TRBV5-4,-,CASSLTSSSTDTQYF,TGTGCCAGCAGTCTGACTAGTAGTAGCACAGATACGCAGTATTTT
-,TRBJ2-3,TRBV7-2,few,CASSLSADTQYF,TGTGCCAGCAGCTTAAGTGCGGATACGCAGTATTTT
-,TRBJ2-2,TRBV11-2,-,CASSFRPFGELFF,TGTGCCAGCAGCTTTCGACCCTTCGGGGAGCTGTTTTTT
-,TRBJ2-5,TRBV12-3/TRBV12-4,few,CASSRGRQPNQETQYF,TGTGCCAGCAGCCGTGGACGTCAACCTAACCAAGAGACCCAGTACTTC
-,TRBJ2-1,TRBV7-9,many,CASGVGQPVPNEQFF,TGTGCCAGCGGGGTTGGACAGCCCGTCCCCAATGAGCAGTTCTTC
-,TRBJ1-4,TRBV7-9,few,CASSLATAVEKLFF,TGTGCCAGCAGCTTAGCTACCGCGGTTGAAAAACTGTTTTTT
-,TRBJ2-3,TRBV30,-,CAWSVRETRDTQYF,TGTGCCTGGAGTGTACGCGAAACCAGGGATACGCAGTATTTT
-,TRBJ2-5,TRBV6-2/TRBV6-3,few,CASSYSSSRQETQYF,TGTGCCAGCAGTTACTCGAGTAGTCGACAAGAGACCCAGTACTTC
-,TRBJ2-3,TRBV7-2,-,CASSLGILGGTDTQYF,TGTGCCAGCAGCTTAGGGATTTTAGGGGGCACAGATACGCAGTATTTT
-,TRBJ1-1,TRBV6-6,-,CASSYPPREIEAFF,TGTGCCAGCAGTTACCCCCCAAGGGAGATTGAAGCTTTCTTT
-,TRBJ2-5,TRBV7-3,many,CASSRSRGFEYQETQYF,TGTGCCAGCAGCCGCTCTAGGGGGTTTGAGTACCAAGAGACCCAGTACTTC
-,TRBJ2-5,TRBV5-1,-,CASSLGAGQETQYF,TGCGCCAGCAGCTTGGGGGCAGGCCAAGAGACCCAGTACTTC